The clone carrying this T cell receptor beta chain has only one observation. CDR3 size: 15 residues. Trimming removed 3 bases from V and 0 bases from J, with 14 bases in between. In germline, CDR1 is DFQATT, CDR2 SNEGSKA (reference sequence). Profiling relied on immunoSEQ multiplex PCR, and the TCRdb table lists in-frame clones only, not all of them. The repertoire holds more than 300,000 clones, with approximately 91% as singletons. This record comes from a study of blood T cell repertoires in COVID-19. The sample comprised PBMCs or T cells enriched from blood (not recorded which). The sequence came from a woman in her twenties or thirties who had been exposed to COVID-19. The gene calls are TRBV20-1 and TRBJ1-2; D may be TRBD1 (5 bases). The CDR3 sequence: CSASRGVSPNYGYTF. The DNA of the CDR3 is TGCAGTGCTAGTCGGGGGGTATCACCTAACTATGGCTACACCTTC.